This TCR beta chain was obtained from a study of blood T cell repertoires in COVID-19 (dated by TCRdb to about 2020). For context, the study as a whole: Samples from collaborators originated in the United States, Italy and Spain and spanned both the acute and convalescent phases of COVID-19. The material from the prospective study consisted of cDNA or gDNA derived from T cells, B-cell-depleted T cells, or PBMCs. Subjects who had been exposed to COVID-19, were actively infected with it, or had recovered from it provided the deeply sampled blood TCRbeta repertoires that made up the dataset. A freely available public database, intended as a resource for researchers studying the immune response to SARS-CoV-2, is where the repertoires were released. Samples came from the ongoing ImmuneRACE study (first 160 participants) plus 1,254 subjects from 6 global collaborators. The sample metadata nearly always contained a de-identified subject ID, COVID-19 status, age in years and sex. Where available, HLA class I and class II types were taken from metadata supplied by the sample provider and were not determined by assay-based typing.

Including the terminal cysteine and phenylalanine, the CDR3 comprises 14 residues. Only the CDR3 DNA is retained, 42 bases long and in frame from the first base. The germline V gene encodes CDR1 MNHEY and CDR2 SVGAGI. V sheds 6 bases and J sheds 1 base, leaving 12 bases between their ends. Collaborating institutions collected whole blood in K2EDTA tubes following their own protocols. For TCRbeta analysis, collaborators shipped samples in one of three forms: frozen whole blood, isolated PBMCs, or DNA extracted from either of those sample types. Comments on this clone: The target of this receptor is not known. The sample holds no much larger clone one base away, and base qualities are not on file.

Points the paper makes about the study in general: Clinical and demographic metadata were provided uncurated, with the amount varying by source and participant.

TCRbeta CDR3 regions were amplified from genomic DNA by means of the immunoSEQ Assay, a bias-controlled multiplex PCR. The authors' pipeline ran thus. Within the assay, amplification of reference gene primers was used to estimate how many nucleated cells each sample contained. To quantify the absolute abundance of each unique TCRbeta CDR3 rearrangement, sequence reads were collapsed and filtered. For each sample, productive Simpson clonality was calculated as the square root of Simpson's diversity index across productive rearrangements. This immuneACCESS table, as held by TCRdb, lists in-frame sequences with V and J called but not all clones. Of the missing ones, under half trace to an unresolved V gene in checked studies; the others have no known cause. The V and J calls and the clone size are those of that table, but D and trimming were determined from the DNA. The sample table holds fewer than 200,000 clones, of which about 80% were seen once. The top ten constitute roughly 8.6% of the sample.

The chain uses TRBV6-5 and TRBJ1-1, with the D gene uncertain. The receptor was derived from a woman aged 45-59 years with active or convalescent COVID-19. The sample comprised peripheral blood. The CDR3 in this case is CASSPPPGNTEAFF. The nucleotide sequence is given as TGTGCCAGCAGCCCCCCCCCAGGGAACACTGAAGCTTTCTTT.